One sample yielded the 3 T cell receptor beta chains listed below, sequenced in a study of technical replicates of blood from a few donors. The repertoire was sequenced with immunoSEQ multiplex PCR; TCRdb's copy has only in-frame clones and lacks some. Among about 56,000 clones listed, over 85% were seen once. Input material: PBMCs. These receptors all stem from a human donor in good health. Some clones in this sample may be carry-over from other donors' samples.

The chain links TRBV18 to TRBJ1-4, with D tentatively TRBD1 (6 bases). V shed 3 bases and J shed 8 bases, with 13 bases lying between them. Germline values: CDR1 KGHSH, CDR2 LQKENI. The CDR3 is made up of 14 amino acids. This CDR3 reads CASSPDDRGEKLFF. The CDR3 region has the DNA TGTGCCAGCTCACCGGACGATAGGGGGGAAAAACTGTTTTTT. Combining the CDR3 with reference TRBV18 and TRBJ1-4 gives the whole variable domain NAGVMQNPRHLVRRRGQEARLRCSPMKGHSHVYWYRQLPEEGLKFMVYLQKENIIDESGMPKERFSAEFPKEGPSILRIQQVVRGDSAAYFCASSPDDRGEKLFFGSGTQLSVL.

The chain links TRBV2 to TRBJ1-1; TRBD1 matches at 7 bases. Germline lookup yields CDR1 SNHLY and CDR2 FYNNEI. With V trimmed by 7 bases and J by 10 bases, 9 bases remained unmatched. The CDR3 has 12 amino acids. As DNA, the CDR3 is TGTGCCAGCATCCAAGGGGGCCAGGGAGCTTTCTTT. Encoded protein: CASIQGGQGAFF. The variable domain in full, completed from reference TRBV2 and TRBJ1-1, reads EPEVTQTPSHQVTQMGQEVILRCVPISNHLYFYWYRQILGQKVEFLVSFYNNEISEKSEIFDDQFSVERPDGSNFTLKIRSTKLEDSAMYFCASIQGGQGAFFGQGTRLTVV.

This chain joins TRBV6-5 and TRBJ2-6; the D is unclear. CDR3 length: 15 amino acids. Germline V gives CDR1 MNHEY, CDR2 SVGAGI. Trimming pared 5 bases from V and 3 bases from J, leaving 11 bases between. The CDR3: CASSRSPFGANVLTF. In nucleotides, the CDR3 is TGTGCCAGCAGTCGGAGCCCGTTTGGGGCCAACGTCCTGACTTTC.